This TCR beta chain was obtained from a study of blood T cell repertoires in COVID-19. Study as a whole: Some COVID-19 samples were acute and others convalescent; all came from the United States, Italy and Spain. The cDNA or gDNA used as material had been derived from T cells, B-cell-depleted T cells, or PBMCs.

As processed by the authors: For nucleated cells, counts were estimated from reference gene primer amplification. TCRdb's table, derived via immunoSEQ multiplex PCR, lists solely in-frame clones and lacks some. From that table come the V and J calls and clone size; the DNA was used to work out D and trimming. Of about 130,000 clones in the sample, approximately 85% were seen once. The CDR3 has 11 residues. The V and J ends lost 4 bases and 4 bases respectively, with 4 bases between them. From germline, CDR1 is MNHEY and CDR2 SMNVEV (reference sequence). The TCR originated in a human donor in a cohort sampled during active COVID-19. Source material: peripheral blood. This rearrangement joins TRBV27 to TRBJ1-1, with D uncertain. The chain's CDR3 is CASSSSTEAFF. As DNA, the CDR3 is TGTGCCAGCAGTTCCTCCACTGAAGCTTTCTTT.